This is a list of T cell receptor beta chains from one sample in a study of long-term antiretroviral therapy in people with HIV. Sequencing used immunoSEQ multiplex PCR; TCRdb keeps in-frame clones, though not all of them. Among 35,000 to 40,000 clones listed, 70% to 90% were seen once. The sample consisted of unsorted PBMCs, taken 2.2 years after starting antiretroviral therapy. These receptors were collected from a man aged 18 to 30 with HIV. CDR3s include the opening cysteine and the closing phenylalanine or tryptophan. D genes are given only for firm matches. Some rows mark clone size as missing; the rest say once, few, many or name a class of expanded clone.

clone_size	j_call	d_call	v_call	cdr3_nt	cdr3_aa
-	TRBJ2-7	-	TRBV28	TGTGCCAGCAGTTTAGGCGGTGGAACCTACGAGCAGTACTTC	CASSLGGGTYEQYF
-	TRBJ2-1	TRBD2	TRBV5-1	TGCGCCAGCAGCTTGGGACTAGCGGGAACTCACAATGAGCAGTTCTTC	CASSLGLAGTHNEQFF
-	TRBJ2-5	TRBD2	TRBV9	TGTGCCAGCAGCGGTAAACCCGGGACTAGCATCCAAGAGACCCAGTACTTC	CASSGKPGTSIQETQYF
-	TRBJ1-4	TRBD1	TRBV19	TGTGCCAGTAGTCAAGGACAGGGAAGAGAAAAACTGTTTTTT	CASSQGQGREKLFF
-	TRBJ2-5	-	TRBV5-5	TGTGCCAGCAGCTTGGAGAGGTCGGGGATACCCACAGAGACCCAGTACTTC	CASSLERSGIPTETQYF
-	TRBJ2-3	TRBD2	TRBV9	TGTGCCAGCAGCGTAGTTGGGACTACCACAGATACGCAGTATTTT	CASSVVGTTTDTQYF
-	TRBJ1-1	-	TRBV19	TGTGCCAGTAGGGTGGGCACTGAAGCTTTCTTT	CASRVGTEAFF
-	TRBJ1-2	-	TRBV19	TGTGCCAGTAGTATAGGACCTGACGGCTACACCTTC	CASSIGPDGYTF
-	TRBJ2-2	TRBD2	TRBV29-1	TGCAGCGTTGAAGATAGGGCGGGGGGCCTCCCCGGGGAGCTGTTTTTT	CSVEDRAGGLPGELFF
-	TRBJ2-7	-	TRBV7-9	TGTGCCAGCAGCTTAGAGGCAGGGTTTAACGAGCAGTACTTC	CASSLEAGFNEQYF
few	TRBJ2-7	TRBD1	TRBV28	TGTGCCAGCATAACTCGACAGGGGGCGGGGGAGCAGTACTTC	CASITRQGAGEQYF
-	TRBJ2-5	-	TRBV9	TGTGCCAGCAGCGTAGAATGGGCAGTTCAAGAGACCCAGTACTTC	CASSVEWAVQETQYF
-	TRBJ2-7	-	TRBV28	TGTGCCAGCAGTTCCCCTCGGTTTGCTAGTGGGTCCTACGAGCAGTACTTC	CASSSPRFASGSYEQYF
-	TRBJ2-1	-	TRBV5-1	TGCGCCAGCAGCTTGGTAACAGCCTCAGAAGAGCAGTTCTTC	CASSLVTASEEQFF